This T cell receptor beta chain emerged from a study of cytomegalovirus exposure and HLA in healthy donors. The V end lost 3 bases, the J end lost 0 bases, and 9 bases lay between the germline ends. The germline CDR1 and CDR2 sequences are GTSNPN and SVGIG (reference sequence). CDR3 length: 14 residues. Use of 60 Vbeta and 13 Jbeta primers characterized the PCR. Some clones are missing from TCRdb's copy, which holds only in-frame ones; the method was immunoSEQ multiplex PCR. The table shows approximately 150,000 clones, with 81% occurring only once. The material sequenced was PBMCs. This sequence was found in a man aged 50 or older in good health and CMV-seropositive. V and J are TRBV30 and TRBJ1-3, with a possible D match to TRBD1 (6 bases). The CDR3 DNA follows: TGTGCCTGGAGCACAGGGTCCTCTGGAAACACCATATATTTT. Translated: CAWSTGSSGNTIYF.